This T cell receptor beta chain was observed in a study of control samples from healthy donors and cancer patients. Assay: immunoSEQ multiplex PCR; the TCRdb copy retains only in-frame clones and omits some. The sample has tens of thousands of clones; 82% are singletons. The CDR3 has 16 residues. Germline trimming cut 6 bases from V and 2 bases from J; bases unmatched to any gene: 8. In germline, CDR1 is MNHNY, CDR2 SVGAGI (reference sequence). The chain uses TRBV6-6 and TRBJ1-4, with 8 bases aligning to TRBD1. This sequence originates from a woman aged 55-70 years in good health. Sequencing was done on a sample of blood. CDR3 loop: CASRQRQGWTNEKLFF. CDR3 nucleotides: TGTGCCAGCAGACAAAGACAGGGGTGGACTAATGAAAAACTGTTTTTT.